This TCR beta chain derives from a study of vaccination effects on CD4 cells after COVID-19. Study outcomes and limitations: Cross-reaction with common cold coronaviruses was seen in only 1 of 255 vaccine-induced clones from healthy vaccinees. Clones from infection and from vaccination both contracted markedly late after vaccination.

This clone was picked up a small number of times. Antigen unknown. Clones were read by immunoSEQ multiplex PCR, and TCRdb kept only the in-frame ones, dropping some. The table records approximately 24,000 clones, 76% of them present only once. V shed 4 bases, J shed 9 bases, and the junction held 2 bases outside the gene matches. The V gene's germline CDR1 is SEHNR and CDR2 FQNEAQ (reference sequence). The CDR3 loop spans 13 amino acids. Expansion of antigen-specific CD4+ T cells with viral peptide pools was carried out by the ViraFEST assay before sequencing. The authors isolated CD4+ T cells after around nine days of culture. In the vaccine recipients, nucleocapsid antibodies were negative and there was no prior SARS-CoV-2 infection.

The origin of this receptor is a human donor who received a COVID-19 vaccine. Sample: CD4+ T cells from PBMCs cultured with HCoV-NL63 spike peptides, taken before COVID-19 vaccination. The chain couples TRBV7-9 to TRBJ1-6; 8 bases agree with TRBD1. CDR3 sequence: CASSSGTGSPLHF. The CDR3, as DNA: TGTGCCAGCAGCTCCGGGACAGGTTCACCCCTCCACTTT.